Listed below are T cell receptor beta chains from one sample, sequenced in a study of Tregs in tolerant kidney transplant recipients. The table came from immunoSEQ multiplex PCR; TCRdb's copy has only in-frame clones and leaves some out. The sample has some 250,000 clones; roughly 80% are singletons. The sequenced material came from CD4+ T cells from blood. Receptors originate from a human donor in good health. Both conserved end residues are trimmed from each CDR3. The order of the fields is V gene, D gene, CDR3 protein. D genes are given only for firm matches.

V gene: TRBV29-1
D gene: NA
CDR3 protein: SVEQSAGAYEQY

V gene: TRBV30
D gene: TRBD1
CDR3 protein: AWSEDDRGEKLF

V gene: TRBV6-5
D gene: NA
CDR3 protein: ASSYSALRTGELF

V gene: TRBV10-3
D gene: NA
CDR3 protein: AISESSTPGNEQF

V gene: TRBV5-1
D gene: NA
CDR3 protein: ASSLESGGNTIY

V gene: TRBV13
D gene: NA
CDR3 protein: ASSLRRASSTDTQY

V gene: TRBV7-8
D gene: NA
CDR3 protein: ASSKRGAAGWNTIY

V gene: TRBV7-9
D gene: TRBD2
CDR3 protein: ASSPRTSGDYEQY

V gene: TRBV6-5
D gene: NA
CDR3 protein: ASSLSGNGYGYT

V gene: TRBV6-6
D gene: NA
CDR3 protein: ASSYEDYGYT

V gene: TRBV30
D gene: TRBD2
CDR3 protein: AWSGTRGNEQF

V gene: TRBV18
D gene: NA
CDR3 protein: ASSPRGILDYGYT

V gene: TRBV10-3
D gene: TRBD2
CDR3 protein: AISESLAGGDGSYNEQF

V gene: TRBV5-1
D gene: TRBD1
CDR3 protein: ASSKGQGLNEKLF

V gene: TRBV9
D gene: NA
CDR3 protein: ASSGWMGGEQF

V gene: TRBV7-6
D gene: NA
CDR3 protein: ASTERAVGGGYT

V gene: TRBV7-8
D gene: NA
CDR3 protein: ASSFRVGQNSYEQY

V gene: TRBV7-7
D gene: NA
CDR3 protein: ASSFSSNQPQH

V gene: TRBV29-1
D gene: TRBD1
CDR3 protein: SGGRGQNTEAF

V gene: TRBV6-5
D gene: NA
CDR3 protein: ASSYSWRKDGGYT

V gene: TRBV15
D gene: NA
CDR3 protein: ATSSRQEFQETQY

V gene: TRBV30
D gene: NA
CDR3 protein: AWKGSIHEQF

V gene: TRBV18
D gene: NA
CDR3 protein: ASSPSNTEAF

V gene: TRBV10-3
D gene: NA
CDR3 protein: AISEGVERGYT

V gene: TRBV5-5
D gene: NA
CDR3 protein: ASSLGQGKEQY

V gene: TRBV5-5
D gene: NA
CDR3 protein: ASSLGALAAAEEQF

V gene: TRBV19
D gene: NA
CDR3 protein: ASTGPASNQPQH

V gene: TRBV15
D gene: NA
CDR3 protein: ATRVSVDYEQY

V gene: TRBV5-4
D gene: NA
CDR3 protein: ASSLTVGTEAF

V gene: TRBV11-2
D gene: NA
CDR3 protein: ASSPTSSYEQY

V gene: TRBV5-1
D gene: TRBD2
CDR3 protein: ASSTAGLAAQYNEQF

V gene: TRBV7-2
D gene: TRBD2
CDR3 protein: ASSLSGTRHAEQY

V gene: TRBV19
D gene: NA
CDR3 protein: ASKKGRIRSSGELF

V gene: TRBV2
D gene: NA
CDR3 protein: ASSVVGLTEAF

V gene: TRBV2
D gene: TRBD1
CDR3 protein: ASSEGQVNYGYT

V gene: TRBV2
D gene: NA
CDR3 protein: ASSSGHLTQY

V gene: TRBV10-3
D gene: NA
CDR3 protein: AISLGEGAYEQY

V gene: TRBV5-1
D gene: TRBD1
CDR3 protein: ASSPTGQETQY

V gene: TRBV7-3
D gene: NA
CDR3 protein: ASSPRRGAKRDNEQF

V gene: TRBV6-1
D gene: NA
CDR3 protein: ASSEAWTVAYEQY

V gene: TRBV25-1
D gene: NA
CDR3 protein: ASSEFEGEKLF

V gene: TRBV10-1
D gene: NA
CDR3 protein: ASSESTAGSTDTQY

V gene: TRBV7-2
D gene: NA
CDR3 protein: ASSLANPGEKLF